This T cell receptor (beta chain) was identified during a study of T cell responses to AZD1222 COVID-19 vaccine. Study-level results: Clonal diversity may have been underestimated in mostly white British donors. Nearly half of unique spike-specific TCRs reportedly avoided B.1.351 and B.1.1.7 mutated regions.

The V segment lost 5 bases and the J segment 4 bases; nucleotides outside the gene matches: 9. The CDR3 loop spans 15 amino acids. Germline CDR1 reads MNHEY; CDR2 reads SVGEGT. Sequencing was performed with immunoSEQ multiplex PCR; in TCRdb, only in-frame clones are kept and a portion is missing. This table has 200,000 to 250,000 clones, roughly 94% appearing once. With regard to this clone: Antigen specificity is unknown.

The sequences come from peripheral blood, collected 28 days after the second dose of the MenACWY control vaccine. This rearrangement joins TRBV6-2 or TRBV6-3 to TRBJ2-5; 8 nucleotides agree with TRBD2. The sequence came from an adult who received the MenACWY meningococcal vaccine as a control. CDR3 protein: CASSGPGGRLETQYF. The CDR3 bases are TGTGCCAGCAGTGGTCCGGGGGGGCGTTTAGAGACCCAGTACTTC.